The 4 T cell receptor beta chains reported below all come from one sample, sequenced in a study of cytomegalovirus exposure and HLA in healthy donors. The PCR ran on 60 Vbeta and 13 Jbeta primers. Using immunoSEQ multiplex PCR, the repertoire was profiled, and TCRdb retains in-frame clones only, with some absent. The sample lists hundreds of thousands of clones; 60% to 80% were seen once. Sequences were obtained from PBMCs. These receptors were collected from a man aged 18-30 years in good health and CMV-seronegative.

This chain connects TRBV7-3 to TRBJ2-7; the D gene is possibly TRBD1 (7 bases). V was pared by 1 base and J by 2 bases, with 12 bases between. The CDR3 contains 15 residues. CDR1 SGHTA and CDR2 FQGTGA come from the germline V gene. The DNA of the CDR3 is TGTGCCAGCAGCTTAAGGAGGGACAGCCCCTACGAGCAGTACTTC. The encoded protein is CASSLRRDSPYEQYF.

The chain is built from TRBV11-1 and TRBJ1-2; the D gene is possibly TRBD1 (5 bases). The length of the CDR3 is 13 residues. Germline V CDR1 and CDR2: SGHAT, FQDESV (reference sequence). The V end was cut by 4 bases, the J end by 3 bases, with 9 bases between. The chain's CDR3 is CASSSDRHYGYTF. The CDR3 nucleotides are TGTGCCAGCAGCTCCGACAGACACTATGGCTACACCTTC.

V usage is TRBV5-1 and J usage is TRBJ2-7; TRBD1 matches 9 bases. The CDR3 is 14 amino acids. Per the germline V gene, CDR1 is SGHRS and CDR2 is YFSETQ. V lost 3 bases and J lost 6; bases outside the gene matches: 7. CDR3: CASSWGGQGSEQYF. Here the CDR3 DNA reads TGCGCCAGCAGCTGGGGTGGACAGGGGAGCGAGCAGTACTTC.

This clone was seen only a few times. J is TRBJ2-7 and V is TRBV15; 10 positions match TRBD2. Per germline, CDR1 LNHNV and CDR2 YYDKDF (reference sequence). The V and J ends lost 0 bases and 5 bases, in that order; junction bases with no gene match: 4. The CDR3 contains 15 residues. The CDR3, as DNA: TGTGCCACCAGCAGAGAAGCTAGCGGGAGCGACGAGCAGTACTTC. Protein: CATSREASGSDEQYF.